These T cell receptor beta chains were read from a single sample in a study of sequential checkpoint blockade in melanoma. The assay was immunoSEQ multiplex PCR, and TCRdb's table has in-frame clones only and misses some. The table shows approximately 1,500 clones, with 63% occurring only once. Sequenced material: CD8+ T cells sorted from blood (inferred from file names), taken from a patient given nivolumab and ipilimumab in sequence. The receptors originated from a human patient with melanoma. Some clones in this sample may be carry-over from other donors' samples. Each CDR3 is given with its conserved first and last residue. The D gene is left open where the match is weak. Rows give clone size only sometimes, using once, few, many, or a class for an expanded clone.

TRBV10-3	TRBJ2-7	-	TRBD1	CAISWTGVAEQYF	TGTGCCATCAGTTGGACAGGGGTCGCCGAGCAGTACTTC
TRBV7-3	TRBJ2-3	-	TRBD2	CASSLSGGSGDTQYF	TGTGCCAGCAGCCTTAGCGGGGGATCCGGAGATACGCAGTATTTT
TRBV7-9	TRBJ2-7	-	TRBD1	CASSVTGGHEQYF	TGTGCCAGCAGCGTCACAGGGGGCCACGAGCAGTACTTC
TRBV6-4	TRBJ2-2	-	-	CASSVTSDWSGELFF	TGTGCCAGCAGCGTTACCTCCGACTGGTCCGGGGAGCTGTTTTTT
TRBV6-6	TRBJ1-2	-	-	CASSSVGATYGYTF	TGTGCCAGCAGTTCTGTTGGGGCCACCTATGGCTACACCTTC
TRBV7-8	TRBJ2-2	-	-	CASSLATGEEGAGTGELFF	TGTGCCAGCAGCTTAGCTACGGGGGAGGAGGGGGCGGGCACCGGGGAGCTGTTTTTT
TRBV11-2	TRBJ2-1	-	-	CASSLRSGGSSYNEQFF	TGTGCCAGCAGCTTAAGGTCGGGGGGCAGCTCCTACAATGAGCAGTTCTTC
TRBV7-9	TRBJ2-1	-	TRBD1	CASSSPGQSYNEQFF	TGTGCCAGCAGCTCCCCGGGACAGTCCTACAATGAGCAGTTCTTC
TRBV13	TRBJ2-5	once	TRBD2	CASSPLTSGLGETQYF	TGTGCCAGCAGCCCGTTGACTAGCGGTCTCGGGGAGACCCAGTACTTC
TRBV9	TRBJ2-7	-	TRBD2	CASTLGLAPGEQYF	TGTGCCAGCACCTTAGGACTAGCGCCGGGAGAGCAGTACTTC
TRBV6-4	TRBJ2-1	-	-	CASSDGRLNYNEQFF	TGTGCCAGCAGTGACGGTCGACTGAATTACAATGAGCAGTTCTTC
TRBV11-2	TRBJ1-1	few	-	CASSVILQGTNTEAFF	TGTGCCAGCAGCGTCATATTACAGGGAACGAACACTGAAGCTTTCTTT
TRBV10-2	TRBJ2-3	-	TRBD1	CASTTGQGTDTQYF	TGCGCCAGCACCACTGGACAGGGCACAGATACGCAGTATTTT
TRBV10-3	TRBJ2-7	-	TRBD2	CAISETSGAHEQYF	TGTGCCATCAGTGAGACTAGCGGGGCCCACGAGCAGTACTTC
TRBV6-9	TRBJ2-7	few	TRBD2	CASSYFSTSGGYEQYF	TGTGCCAGCAGTTACTTTTCGACTAGCGGGGGCTACGAGCAGTACTTC
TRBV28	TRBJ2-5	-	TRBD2	CASSLGTSVNQETQYF	TGTGCCAGCAGCCTCGGGACTAGCGTAAATCAAGAGACCCAGTACTTC
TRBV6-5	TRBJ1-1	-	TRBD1	CASRSVQGRNTEAFF	TGTGCCAGCAGGAGTGTACAGGGGAGGAACACTGAAGCTTTCTTT
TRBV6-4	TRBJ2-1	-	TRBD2	CASSDLAGGAGEQFF	TGTGCCAGCAGTGACTTGGCGGGGGGGGCCGGTGAGCAGTTCTTC
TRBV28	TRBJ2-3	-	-	CASSSPDSLGTDTQYF	TGTGCCAGCAGTTCTCCAGATAGTCTAGGCACAGATACGCAGTATTTT
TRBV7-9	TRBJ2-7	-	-	CASSPPVGVFDEQYF	TGTGCCAGCAGCCCCCCCGTAGGGGTTTTTGACGAGCAGTACTTC
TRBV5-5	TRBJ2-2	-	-	CASSLSWRDLNTGELFF	TGTGCCAGCAGCTTGTCGTGGAGAGACCTGAACACCGGGGAGCTGTTTTTT
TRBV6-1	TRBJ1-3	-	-	CASSEALGDAGNTIYF	TGTGCCAGCAGTGAAGCGTTGGGAGACGCTGGAAACACCATATATTTT
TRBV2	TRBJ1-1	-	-	CASTGGRLDTEAFF	TGTGCCAGCACGGGCGGGCGCTTGGACACTGAAGCTTTCTTT